The clone carrying this TCR beta chain was detected once. This sample is part of a study of blood T cell repertoires in COVID-19. The CDR3 length is 19 residues. Germline V CDR1 and CDR2: MDHEN, SYDVKM. The germline V and J ends were trimmed by 6 bases and 0 bases, with 21 bases remaining between them. The data were produced by immunoSEQ multiplex PCR, yet TCRdb's version contains in-frame clones alone and is incomplete. The top ten hold under 6% of the sample, which has approximately 70,000 clones, around 90% seen once. Sequencing input: peripheral blood. This TCR was sampled from a human donor in a cohort sampled during active COVID-19. The chain uses TRBV28 and TRBJ1-6; a possible D gene is TRBD1 (5 bases). CDR3 in amino acids: CASSRLTGLTSSYNSPLHF. CDR3 in DNA: TGTGCCAGCAGCCGGCTTACAGGTCTTACAAGCTCCTATAATTCACCCCTCCACTTT.